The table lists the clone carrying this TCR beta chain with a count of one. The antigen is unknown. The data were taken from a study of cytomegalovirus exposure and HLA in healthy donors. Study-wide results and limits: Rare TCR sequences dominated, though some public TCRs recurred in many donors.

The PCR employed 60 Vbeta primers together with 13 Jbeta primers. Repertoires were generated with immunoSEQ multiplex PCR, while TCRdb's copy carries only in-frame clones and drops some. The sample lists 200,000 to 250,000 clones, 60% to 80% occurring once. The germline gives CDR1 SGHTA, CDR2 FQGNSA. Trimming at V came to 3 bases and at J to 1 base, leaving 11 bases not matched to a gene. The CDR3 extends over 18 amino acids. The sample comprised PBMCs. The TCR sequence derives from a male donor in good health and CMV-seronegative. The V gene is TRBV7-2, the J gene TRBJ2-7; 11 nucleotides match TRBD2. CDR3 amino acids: CASSLGGLAGGKSYEQYF. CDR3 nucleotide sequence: TGTGCCAGCAGCTTGGGAGGGCTAGCGGGAGGTAAATCCTACGAGCAGTACTTC.